This record concerns one T cell receptor (beta chain) sequence. The data stem from a study of blood T cell repertoires in COVID-19. V was shortened by 0 bases and J by 13 bases, with 7 bases between the two germline ends. The CDR3 runs 12 residues. Germline CDR1 reads LGHDT; CDR2 reads YNNKEL (reference sequence). In the original processing: Amplification with reference gene primers provided the estimates of nucleated cell counts. The protocol was immunoSEQ multiplex PCR, while the TCRdb copy is restricted to in-frame clones and leaves out a portion. The V and J calls and the clone size are those of that table, but D and trimming were determined from the DNA. The table lists about 69,000 clones, nearly 80% of them singletons, with 47% in the top ten.

This clonotype was obtained from a human donor in a cohort sampled during active COVID-19. The V call is TRBV3-1 (or the pseudogene TRBV3-2), the J call TRBJ2-6; D uncertain. Sequencing was done on a sample of peripheral blood. The CDR3 spells CASSQDLRVLTF. CDR3 bases: TGTGCCAGCAGCCAAGATCTGAGGGTCCTGACTTTC.